The source of this T cell receptor (beta chain) is a study of a mutant IDH1 vaccine in newly diagnosed glioma. Study as a whole: Antecedent treatment encompassed radiotherapy, temozolomide, or their combination; the majority received both.

Time point denoted: week 5, during vaccination. Every vaccine dose comprised 300 ug of mutant IDH1 20-mer peptide plus topical imiquimod. Comment on this clone: Antigen: not known.

V gave up 6 bases and J gave up 10 bases, with 10 bases separating them. Germline-derived CDR1 and CDR2 are LNHDA and SQIVND (reference sequence). The CDR3 is 12 residues long. TCRdb's table, derived via immunoSEQ multiplex PCR, lists solely in-frame clones and lacks some. The sample contains 50,000 to 75,000 clones, under 90% of which appear only once. This receptor was obtained from a woman aged 45-60 years with glioma. Material: PBMCs, obtained from a glioma patient whose treatment included an IDH1 peptide vaccine. The V gene is TRBV19, the J gene TRBJ1-6, with no clear D. CDR3 protein: CASSSPGSPLHF. CDR3 sequence (DNA): TGTGCCAGTAGCTCGCCGGGGTCACCCCTCCACTTT.